The 20 T cell receptor beta chains listed next were all sequenced from one sample in a study of T cell clonality in common variable immunodeficiency. Study observations and caveats: Fewer deletions and N-nucleotide insertions were reportedly seen in common variable immunodeficiency TCR beta sequences.

Assay used: immunoSEQ multiplex PCR; TCRdb lists only in-frame clones, some missing. This set yields tens of thousands of clones and no singletons; the top ten hold roughly 27%. These TCRs are of unknown antigen specificity. The sample comprised peripheral blood mononuclear cells. Receptors originate from a human donor with common variable immunodeficiency.

The sample holds a few counts of this clone. Read sequence stops 3 residues before the CDR3 end, and the germline J gene provides the missing end. The genes are TRBV7-9 and TRBJ2-5, with D maybe TRBD2 (5 bases). Per germline, CDR1 SEHNR and CDR2 FQNEAQ (reference sequence). The ends were cut back, 5 bases at V and 1 base at J, with 11 bases in the middle. This CDR3 has 14 residues. The CDR3 region is CASSPGLSQETQYF. Partial CDR3 DNA: TGTGCCAGCAGCCCAGGACTCTCCCAAGAGACC.

As to this clone: The sequence runs out 3 residues before the end of the CDR3; the remainder is reconstructed from the germline J gene. The chain links TRBV7-6 to TRBJ2-1; 8 bases align to TRBD2. The CDR3 totals 17 residues. Per germline, CDR1 SGHVS and CDR2 FNYEAQ. V shed 2 bases, J shed 8 bases, and the junction held 14 bases outside the gene matches. The chain's CDR3 is CASSLLGGAELTYEQFF. The covered CDR3 bases are TGTGCCAGCAGCTTACTCGGGGGGGCAGAGCTAACGTATGAG.

The CDR3 sequence is CASSTPWTSGYEQYF. Incomplete CDR3 DNA: TGTGCCAGCAGTACACCTTGGACTAGCGGCTACGAG. The V gene is TRBV6-2 or TRBV6-3, the J gene TRBJ2-7, with 10 bases that match TRBD2. The read terminates 3 residues ahead of where the CDR3 ends, so the germline J gene completes it. CDR1 MNHEY and CDR2 SVGEGT come from the germline V gene. V lost 5 bases and J lost 3; bases outside the gene matches: 7. This CDR3 comprises 15 residues.

This clone was counted at least ten times. From the germline J gene comes the end of the CDR3, since the read stops 3 residues before it. V gene TRBV6-2 or TRBV6-3 combines with J gene TRBJ2-3; possible D gene TRBD1, 6 bases. The germline V gene has CDR1 MNHEY and CDR2 SVGEGT. The CDR3 covers 15 residues. V gave up 2 bases and J gave up 6 bases, with 15 bases separating them. CDR3 loop: CASSYVAGAVDTQYF. The covered CDR3 bases are TGTGCCAGCAGTTACGTGGCAGGGGCGGTCGATACG.

Concerning this clone: Sequencing ends 3 residues short of the CDR3 end; the germline J gene provides the rest. The chain joins TRBV7-3 to TRBJ2-1; D gene ambiguous. The length of the CDR3 is 12 residues. Germline values: CDR1 SGHTA, CDR2 FQGTGA. V lost 5 bases and J 9 bases, leaving 11 bases between the germline ends. The part of the CDR3 DNA that was read is TGTGCCAGCAGCACTACGGTCAGTGAG. Translation: CASSTTVSE. The CDR3 reads in full as CASSTTVSEQFF. Full variable domain (rest looked up from reference TRBV7-3 and TRBJ2-1): GAGVSQTPSNKVTEKGKYVELRCDPISGHTALYWYRQSLGQGPEFLIYFQGTGAADDSGLPNDRFFAVRPEGSVSTLKIQRTERGDSAVYLCASSTTVSEQFFGPGTRLTVL.

This clone was seen repeatedly, ten times or more. The CDR3 end falls 3 residues outside the read, so it is completed with the germline J gene. The chain links TRBV5-6 to TRBJ2-1, with unresolved D. Per germline, CDR1 SGHDT and CDR2 YYEEEE. V lost 4 bases and J 9 bases, leaving 8 bases between the germline ends. The CDR3 spans 11 residues. The covered CDR3 bases are TGTGCCAGCAGCAGAGAAGGTGAG. Translating it yields CASSREGE. The CDR3 reads in full as CASSREGEQFF.

This clone was seen a few times. The CDR3 reads CASRQGSNQPQHF. The sequenced CDR3 bases are TGTGCCAGCAGGCAGGGTAGCAATCAGCCC. V is TRBV6-2 or TRBV6-3 and J is TRBJ1-5, with D possibly matching TRBD1 (5 bases). The read ends 3 residues early relative to the CDR3; the germline J gene fills the gap. This CDR3 has 13 amino acids. Germline loops: CDR1 MNHEY, CDR2 SVGEGT. V was pared by 6 bases and J by 0 bases, with 6 bases between.

This clone was seen repeatedly, ten times or more. Mismatch with germline at one junction end may stem from a read error. Read coverage stops 3 residues before the CDR3 terminus; the germline J gene supplies the remainder. V usage is TRBV4-2 and J usage is TRBJ1-1, with 8 nucleotides matching TRBD1. Germline V gives CDR1 LGHNA, CDR2 YNFKEQ. This CDR3 is 13 amino acids long. This CDR3 reads CASSQVQGAEAFF. The CDR3 bases that were read are TGCGCCAGCAGCCAAGTACAGGGGGCTGAA.

This clone occurred many times. From the germline J gene comes the end of the CDR3, since the read stops 3 residues before it. The chain uses TRBV6-2 or TRBV6-3 and TRBJ2-1, with 8 positions matching TRBD2. The CDR3 is 14 residues long. The germline V gene has CDR1 MNHEY and CDR2 SVGEGT. V shed 6 bases, J shed 9 bases, and the junction held 10 bases outside the gene matches. CDR3 protein: CASRSGGASGEQFF. The sequenced CDR3 bases are TGTGCCAGCAGGTCCGGGGGGGCGTCGGGTGAG.

This clone showed up just a few times. This clone may be a read error of a much larger clone one base away. The CDR3 extends 3 residues past the end of the read, so its final part is completed from the germline J gene. The rearrangement uses TRBV7-2 and TRBJ2-7; D is undetermined. The CDR3 has 11 amino acids. V lost 5 bases to trimming and J lost 0 bases, with 2 bases between them. CDR1 SGHTA and CDR2 FQGNSA come from the germline V gene. CDR3 DNA (partial): TGTGCCAGCAGCCACTCCTACGAG. It specifies CASSHSYE. The full CDR3 sequence reads CASSHSYEQYF.

In the case of this clone: The missing CDR3 end, 3 residues past where the read stops, is filled in from the germline J gene. V and J are TRBV7-6 and TRBJ2-4; TRBD1 aligns across 10 bases. This CDR3 region has 15 residues. The germline CDR1 and CDR2 sequences are SGHVS and FNYEAQ. V dropped 4 bases and J dropped 3; count of bases not matched to a gene: 3. CDR3 region: CASSSGQGFKNIQYF. Incomplete CDR3 DNA: TGTGCCAGCAGCTCGGGACAGGGGTTCAAAAACATT.

This clone has only a few counts. The read is 3 residues too short to cover the CDR3 end, so that end is filled in from the germline J gene. The V gene is TRBV20-1, the J gene TRBJ2-7; 8 bases are a match to TRBD2. The trim removed 5 bases at V and 4 bases at J, leaving 10 bases unmatched. This CDR3 has 14 residues. In germline, CDR1 is DFQATT, CDR2 SNEGSKA (reference sequence). CDR3 DNA (partial): TGCAGTGCTTCCACCGGGACTAGACTGTACGAG. Amino acids: CSASTGTRLYE. The full-length CDR3 reads as CSASTGTRLYEQYF.

This clone came up many times. The CDR3 end lies 3 residues beyond the end of the read and is filled in from the germline J gene. The chain combines TRBV2 with TRBJ2-7, with a tentative D call TRBD1 (5 bases). Germline CDR1 SNHLY, CDR2 FYNNEI. Between the trimmed V and J ends, which lost 2 bases and 4 bases, there was a span of 6 bases. This CDR3 has 12 amino acids. The covered CDR3 bases are TGTGCCAGCAGTGAACAGGGTTACGAG. It is translated as CASSEQGYE. The entire CDR3 protein reads CASSEQGYEQYF.

Note on this clone: The read stops 3 residues short of the end of the CDR3; the missing end is completed from the germline J gene. V and J are TRBV18 and TRBJ1-6; 11 nucleotides line up with TRBD1. The trim removed 5 bases at V and 8 bases at J, leaving 5 bases unmatched. This CDR3 region has 15 residues. Germline V lookup: CDR1 KGHSH, CDR2 LQKENI. The CDR3 bases that were read are TGTGCCAGCTCAGGCGGACAGGGGGCTTATTCACCC. Translation: CASSGGQGAYSP. The entire CDR3 protein reads CASSGGQGAYSPLHF.

This clone was observed many times. Sequencing ends 3 residues short of the CDR3 end; the germline J gene provides the rest. J is TRBJ1-6 and V is TRBV9; a possible D gene is TRBD1 (5 bases). The CDR3 runs to 14 residues. Germline loops: CDR1 SGDLS, CDR2 YYNGEE. Trimming cost V 1 base and J 8 bases, with 10 bases left between them. The sequenced CDR3 bases are TGTGCCAGCAGCGTATCAGGGCTTGATTCACCC. This translates into CASSVSGLDSP. From start to end, the CDR3 is CASSVSGLDSPLHF.

This clone was counted at least ten times. The observed sequence ends 3 residues before the CDR3 terminus, with the missing tail filled in from the germline J gene. The rearrangement joins TRBV2 to TRBJ1-4; 10 bases map to TRBD1. Germline V gene sequence: CDR1 SNHLY, CDR2 FYNNEI. The CDR3 contains 17 residues. V shed 7 bases, J shed 7 bases, and the junction held 15 bases outside the gene matches. The CDR3: CASTPGQGYKFAEKLFF. Partial CDR3 DNA: TGTGCCAGCACCCCGGGACAGGGGTATAAGTTTGCTGAAAAA. Looking up the rest from reference TRBV2 and TRBJ1-4 gives the full variable domain: EPEVTQTPSHQVTQMGQEVILRCVPISNHLYFYWYRQILGQKVEFLVSFYNNEISEKSEIFDDQFSVERPDGSNFTLKIRSTKLEDSAMYFCASTPGQGYKFAEKLFFGSGTQLSVL.

As concerns this clone: The read ends 3 residues early relative to the CDR3; the germline J gene fills the gap. V usage is TRBV5-1 and J usage is TRBJ2-5, with TRBD1 matching 12 bases. This CDR3 contains 15 residues. V trimming: 4 bases; J trimming: 7 bases; junction bases outside the gene matches: 8. The germline V gene encodes CDR1 SGHRS and CDR2 YFSETQ. CDR3 bases read: TGCGCCAGCAGCACCGGGACAGGGGGCGCGGGGACC. Its translation is CASSTGTGGAGT. The whole CDR3 protein reads CASSTGTGGAGTQYF.

Worth noting for this clone: The read ends 3 residues early relative to the CDR3; the germline J gene fills the gap. The J gene is TRBJ2-5, the V gene TRBV18; 8 bases match TRBD1. The trim removed 5 bases at V and 3 bases at J, leaving 8 bases unmatched. The CDR3 covers 15 residues. Germline V gene lookup returns CDR1 KGHSH and CDR2 LQKENI. The CDR3 here is CASSKFGQGEETQYF. The part of the CDR3 DNA that was read is TGTGCCAGCTCAAAGTTTGGACAGGGAGAAGAGACC.

In its sample, this clone was seen a few times. The read halts 3 residues ahead of the CDR3 end, with the missing end drawn from the germline J gene. The genes are TRBV5-1 and TRBJ2-1; 9 nucleotides line up with TRBD1. Germline trimming cut 0 bases from V and 3 bases from J; bases unmatched to any gene: 4. The CDR3 loop spans 16 amino acids. Germline assignment: CDR1 SGHRS and CDR2 YFSETQ. The covered CDR3 bases are TGCGCCAGCAGCTTGGCTGGACAGGGGAACTACAATGAG. Its protein product is CASSLAGQGNYNE. The whole CDR3 region reads CASSLAGQGNYNEQFF. Full variable domain (outside the CDR3, taken from reference TRBV5-1 and TRBJ2-1): KAGVTQTPRYLIKTRGQQVTLSCSPISGHRSVSWYQQTPGQGLQFLFEYFSETQRNKGNFPGRFSGRQFSNSRSEMNVSTLELGDSALYLCASSLAGQGNYNEQFFGPGTRLTVL.

This clone was found many times. The read terminates 3 residues ahead of where the CDR3 ends, so the germline J gene completes it. The chain couples TRBV7-9 to TRBJ1-2; D possibly corresponds to TRBD1 (6 bases). V was cut by 5 bases and J by 5 bases, with 15 bases left in between. There are 14 residues in the CDR3. Germline loops: CDR1 SEHNR, CDR2 FQNEAQ (reference sequence). The DNA read from the CDR3 is TGTGCCAGCAGCGGAGGGGGGGACTTTTATGGC. Translated, it gives CASSGGGDFYG. The full CDR3 sequence reads CASSGGGDFYGYTF.